This T cell receptor (beta chain) was found in a study of CD4 T cells in relation to SARS-CoV-2 and coronaviruses. Overall study findings and caveats: The cross-reactivity analysis covered only spike protein, not other viral proteins. Around two thirds of donors had memory CD4+ clonotypes crossrecognizing SARS-CoV-2 and common cold coronavirus spike.

CD4+ T cells from unexposed donors were obtained before the COVID-19 pandemic (2011-2018). TCRdb's table, derived via immunoSEQ multiplex PCR, lists solely in-frame clones and lacks some. The sample lists under 70,000 clones, about nine tenths occurring once. In its sample, this clone was seen once. Its antigen is as yet unknown. The CDR3 totals 17 residues. V was trimmed by 5 bases and J by 5 bases, leaving 22 bases between them. Germline values: CDR1 LNHDA, CDR2 SQIVND (reference sequence). The material sequenced was memory CD4+ T cells from PBMCs. This receptor was obtained from a human donor in good health. The chain combines TRBV19 with TRBJ2-1; D is possibly TRBD1 or TRBD2 (6 bases each). CDR3 coding DNA: TGTGCCAGTAGTGGAGGGGGGACTCCCTTGACCCACAATGAGCAGTTCTTC. Its translation is CASSGGGTPLTHNEQFF.